This note documents a single TCR beta chain sequence. What it binds is unknown. Time point: pre-sensitization, week 0. Treatment: therapeutic diphenylcyclopropenone sensitization with weekly scalp DPC. TCRdb independently ran MiXCR on the RACE reads; one entry per CDR3 protein. Of approximately 52,000 distinct CDR3 sequences listed, roughly a tenth are singletons. The CDR3 consists of 12 residues. The germline CDR1 and CDR2 sequences are SGHKS and YYEKEE (reference sequence). The V and J ends lost 5 bases and 6 bases respectively, with 10 bases between them. This specimen belongs to a study of human T cells and chemical hapten exposure. Overall study: Patients' scalps got diphenylcyclopropenone weekly throughout the approximately 25-week study. Study-level results: Expanded TCR counts at PT1 were positively correlated with the patch test score.

Sequences were derived from whole blood, sampled in connection with sensitization to the hapten diphenylcyclopropenone (DPC). The rearrangement links TRBV5-5 to TRBJ2-3; D is uncertain. This receptor was obtained from a woman between 40 and 55 years old with alopecia areata. Some clones in this sample may be carry-over from other donors' samples. CDR3 in DNA: TGTGCCAGCAGTCGCGTGGAGGATACGCAGTATTTT. Protein sequence: CASSRVEDTQYF. The full variable domain, its missing parts supplied by reference TRBV5-5 and TRBJ2-3, is DAGVTQSPTHLIKTRGQQVTLRCSPISGHKSVSWYQQVLGQGPQFIFQYYEKEERGRGNFPDRFSARQFPNYSSELNVNALLLGDSALYLCASSRVEDTQYFGPGTRLTVL.